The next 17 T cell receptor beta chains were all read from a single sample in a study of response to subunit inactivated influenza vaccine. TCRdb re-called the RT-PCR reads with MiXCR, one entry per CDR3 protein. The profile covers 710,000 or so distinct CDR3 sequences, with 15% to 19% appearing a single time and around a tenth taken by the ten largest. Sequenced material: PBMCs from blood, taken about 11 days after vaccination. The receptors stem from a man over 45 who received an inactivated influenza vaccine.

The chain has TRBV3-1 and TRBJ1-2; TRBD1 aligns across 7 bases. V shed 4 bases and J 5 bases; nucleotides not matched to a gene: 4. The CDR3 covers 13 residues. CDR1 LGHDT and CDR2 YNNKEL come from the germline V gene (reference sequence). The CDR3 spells CASSRRTGYGYTF. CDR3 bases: TGTGCCAGCAGCCGGAGGACAGGTTATGGCTACACCTTC. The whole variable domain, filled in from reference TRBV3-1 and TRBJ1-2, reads DTAVSQTPKYLVTQMGNDKSIKCEQNLGHDTMYWYKQDSKKFLKIMFSYNNKELIINETVPNRFSPKSPDKAHLNLHINSLELGDSAVYFCASSRRTGYGYTFGSGTRLTVV.

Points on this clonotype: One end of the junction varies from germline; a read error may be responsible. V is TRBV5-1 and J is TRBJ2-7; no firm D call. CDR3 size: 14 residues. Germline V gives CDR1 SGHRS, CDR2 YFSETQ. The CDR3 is CASNLGSGPYEQYF. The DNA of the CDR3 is TGCGCCAGCAACTTGGGATCAGGACCCTACGAGCAGTACTTC.

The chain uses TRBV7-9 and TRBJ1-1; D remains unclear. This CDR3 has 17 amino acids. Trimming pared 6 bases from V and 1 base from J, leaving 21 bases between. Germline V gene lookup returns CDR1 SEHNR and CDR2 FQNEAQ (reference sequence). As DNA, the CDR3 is TGTGCCAGCAGACGAGACCCGGGGTGGGGTACGAACACTGAAGCTTTCTTT. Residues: CASRRDPGWGTNTEAFF.

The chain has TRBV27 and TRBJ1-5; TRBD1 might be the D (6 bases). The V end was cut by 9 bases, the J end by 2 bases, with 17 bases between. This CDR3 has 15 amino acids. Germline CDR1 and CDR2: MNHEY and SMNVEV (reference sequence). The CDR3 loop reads CARILGQTGNQPQHF. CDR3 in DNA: TGTGCCAGGATACTTGGACAGACTGGCAATCAGCCCCAGCATTTT.

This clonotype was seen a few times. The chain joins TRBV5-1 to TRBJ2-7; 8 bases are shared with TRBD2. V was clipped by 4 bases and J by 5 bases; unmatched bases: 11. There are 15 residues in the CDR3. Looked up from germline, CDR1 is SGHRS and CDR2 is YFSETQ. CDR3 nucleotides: TGCGCCAGCAGCCGGGGGGGTTCAGAATTCAACGAGCAGTACTTC. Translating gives CASSRGGSEFNEQYF.

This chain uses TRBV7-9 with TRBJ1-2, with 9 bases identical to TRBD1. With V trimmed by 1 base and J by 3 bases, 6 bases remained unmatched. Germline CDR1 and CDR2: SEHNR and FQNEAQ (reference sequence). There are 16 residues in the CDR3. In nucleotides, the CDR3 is TGTGCCAGCAGCTTAGACGGGACAGGGAGGCACTATGGCTACACCTTC. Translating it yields CASSLDGTGRHYGYTF.

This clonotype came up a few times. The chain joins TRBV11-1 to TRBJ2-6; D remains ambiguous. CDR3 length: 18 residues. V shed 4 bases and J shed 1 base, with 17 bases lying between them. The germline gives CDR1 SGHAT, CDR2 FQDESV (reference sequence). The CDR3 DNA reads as TGTGCCAGCAGCTCGTTGAGAGCCTCTGTTTCTGGGGCCAACGTCCTGACTTTC. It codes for CASSSLRASVSGANVLTF.

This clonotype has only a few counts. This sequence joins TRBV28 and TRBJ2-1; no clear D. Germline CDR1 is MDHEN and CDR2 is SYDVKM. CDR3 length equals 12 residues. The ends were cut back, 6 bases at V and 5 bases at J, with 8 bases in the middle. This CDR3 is CASSQEDNEQFF. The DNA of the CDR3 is TGTGCCAGCAGCCAGGAAGACAATGAGCAGTTCTTC.

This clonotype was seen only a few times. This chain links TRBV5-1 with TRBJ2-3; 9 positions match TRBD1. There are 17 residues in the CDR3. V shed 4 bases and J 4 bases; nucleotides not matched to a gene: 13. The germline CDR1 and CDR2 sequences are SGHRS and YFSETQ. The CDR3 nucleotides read TGCGCCAGCAGCGCCCATAGAAGGACAGGGGTCGCAGATACGCAGTATTTT. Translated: CASSAHRRTGVADTQYF.

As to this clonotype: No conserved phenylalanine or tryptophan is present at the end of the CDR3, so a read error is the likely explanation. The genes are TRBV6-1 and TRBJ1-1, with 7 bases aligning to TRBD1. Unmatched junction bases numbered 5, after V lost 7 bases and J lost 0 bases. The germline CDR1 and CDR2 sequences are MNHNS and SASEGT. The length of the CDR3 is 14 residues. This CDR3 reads CASIGDRLNTEAFS. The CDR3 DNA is TGTGCCAGCATCGGGGACAGACTGAACACTGAAGCTTTCTCT.

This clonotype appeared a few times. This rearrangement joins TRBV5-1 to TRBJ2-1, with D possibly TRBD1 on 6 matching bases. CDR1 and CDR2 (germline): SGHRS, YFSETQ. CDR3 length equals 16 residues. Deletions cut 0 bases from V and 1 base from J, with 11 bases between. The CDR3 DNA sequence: TGCGCCAGCAGCTTGGCAACCGGGACATCCTACAATGAGCAGTTCTTC. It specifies CASSLATGTSYNEQFF.

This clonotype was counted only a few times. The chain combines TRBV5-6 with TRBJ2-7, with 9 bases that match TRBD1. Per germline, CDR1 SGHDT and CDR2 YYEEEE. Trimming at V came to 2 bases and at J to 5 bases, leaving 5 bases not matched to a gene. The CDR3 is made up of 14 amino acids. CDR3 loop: CASSLMGQGNEQYF. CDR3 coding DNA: TGTGCCAGCAGCTTAATGGGACAGGGTAACGAGCAGTACTTC.

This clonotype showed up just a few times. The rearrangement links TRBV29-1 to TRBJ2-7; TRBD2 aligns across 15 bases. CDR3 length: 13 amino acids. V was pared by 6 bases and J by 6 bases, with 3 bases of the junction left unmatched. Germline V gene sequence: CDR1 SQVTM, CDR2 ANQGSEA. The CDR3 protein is CSVRTSGRAEQYF. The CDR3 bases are TGCAGCGTAAGGACTAGCGGGAGGGCCGAGCAGTACTTC.

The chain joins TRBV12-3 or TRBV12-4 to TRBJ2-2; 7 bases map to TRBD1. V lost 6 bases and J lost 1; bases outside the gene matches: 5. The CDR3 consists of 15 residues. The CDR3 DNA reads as TGTGCCAGCAGCAGACAGGGCTTGAACACCGGGGAGCTGTTTTTT. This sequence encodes CASSRQGLNTGELFF.

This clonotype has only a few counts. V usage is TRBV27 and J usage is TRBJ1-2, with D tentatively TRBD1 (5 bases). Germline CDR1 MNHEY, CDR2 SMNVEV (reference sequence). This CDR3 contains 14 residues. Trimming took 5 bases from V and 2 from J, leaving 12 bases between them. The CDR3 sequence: CASSAGKGNYGYTF. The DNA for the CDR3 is TGTGCCAGCAGTGCAGGCAAGGGGAACTATGGCTACACCTTC.

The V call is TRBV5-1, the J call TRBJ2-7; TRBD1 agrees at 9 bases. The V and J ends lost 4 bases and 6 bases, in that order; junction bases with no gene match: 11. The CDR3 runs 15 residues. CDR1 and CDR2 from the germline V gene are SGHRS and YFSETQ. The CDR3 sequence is CASSHSGQGNSEQYF. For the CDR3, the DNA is TGCGCCAGCAGCCATTCGGGACAGGGAAACTCCGAGCAGTACTTC.

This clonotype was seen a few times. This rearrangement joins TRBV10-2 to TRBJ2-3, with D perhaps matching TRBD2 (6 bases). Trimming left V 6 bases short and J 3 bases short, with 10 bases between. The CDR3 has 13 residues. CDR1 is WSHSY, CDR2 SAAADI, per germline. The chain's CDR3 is CASRGRGTDTQYF. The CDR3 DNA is TGCGCCAGCAGGGGACGGGGGACAGATACGCAGTATTTT.